This T cell receptor beta chain was recovered during a study of blood T cells in healthy people across ages. Total RNA extraction produced at least 5.5 micrograms (per sample) for the study. A note on this clonotype: Antigen unknown.

A sample-barcoded 5' primer and a J-beta primer mix were used in a second PCR of roughly 7 to 11 cycles. A template-switch adaptor that had 12 random nucleotides put a tag on each cDNA molecule. TCRdb re-derived calls from the 5' RACE reads in MiXCR, one entry per CDR3 protein. The profile covers fewer than 900,000 distinct CDR3 sequences, with about 52% appearing a single time and 30% to 40% taken by the ten largest. Findings of the study overall: Estimates based on one million T cells were treated as lower bounds. Relative to aged donors, long-lived donors carried more naive CD4+ cells and displayed higher diversity.

The germline V gene encodes CDR1 SGHTA and CDR2 FQGNSA. This CDR3 spans 15 amino acids. V trimming: 0 bases; J trimming: 9 bases; junction bases outside the gene matches: 8. The sequenced sample was blood. This receptor was obtained from a woman aged 60-70 years in good health. The chain employs TRBV7-2 and TRBJ2-7; 10 bases are a match to TRBD2. The CDR3 nucleotides are TGTGCCAGCAGCTTAGCAACCGGGACTAGCGCATCGCAGTACTTC. Residues: CASSLATGTSASQYF.